The 17 T cell receptor beta chains listed next were all sequenced from one sample in a study of T-cell reconstitution after alpha-beta-depleted transplantation in children. Unique molecular identifiers were used in preparing the TCRbeta library. TCRdb re-called the PCR reads with MiXCR, one entry per CDR3 protein. The data contain some 600,000 distinct CDR3 sequences, around a sixth of them singletons. The material sequenced was PBMCs from the stem cell graft donor, taken from the stem cell graft. These receptor sequences come from a human donor who donated a stem cell graft to a child with acute myeloid leukemia.

This chain links TRBV7-2 with TRBJ1-1; D gene uncertain. The germline V and J ends were trimmed by 6 bases and 0 bases, with 11 bases remaining between them. Looked up from germline, CDR1 is SGHTA and CDR2 is FQGNSA. The CDR3 contains 14 residues. In DNA form, the CDR3 reads TGTGCCAGCAGAGGAGCCGGGGTGAACACTGAAGCTTTCTTT. This encodes CASRGAGVNTEAFF.

The V gene is TRBV28, the J gene TRBJ1-2; no firm D call. Deletions cut 6 bases from V and 5 bases from J, with 13 bases between. Germline CDR1 is MDHEN and CDR2 is SYDVKM. The CDR3 consists of 13 residues. DNA of the CDR3: TGTGCCAGCAGCCCCGTGAGGCCATATGGCTACACCTTC. Residues: CASSPVRPYGYTF.

This clonotype was seen many times. The chain recombines TRBV6-1 with TRBJ2-1; D possibly matches TRBD1 or TRBD2 (5 bases each). This CDR3 has 13 amino acids. Germline V lookup: CDR1 MNHNS, CDR2 SASEGT. The V end lost 10 bases, the J end lost 3 bases, and 13 bases lay between the germline ends. The CDR3 protein is CATSGPNYNEQFF. Written as DNA, the CDR3 is TGTGCCACCTCGGGACCGAACTACAATGAGCAGTTCTTC.

Ten or more counts support this clonotype. The CDR3 loop reads CASSPTGGSNQPQHF. In DNA form, the CDR3 reads TGTGCCAGCAGCCCGACCGGAGGTAGCAATCAGCCCCAGCATTTT. The chain combines TRBV7-2 with TRBJ1-5; D is ambiguous. CDR3 length equals 15 residues. Deletions cut 5 bases from V and 0 bases from J, with 11 bases between. Germline-derived CDR1 and CDR2 are SGHTA and FQGNSA.

This clonotype came up many times. The chain is built from TRBV7-2 and TRBJ1-6; D gene uncertain. Trimming took 0 bases from V and 10 from J, leaving 10 bases between them. Germline lookup yields CDR1 SGHTA and CDR2 FQGNSA. This CDR3 spans 14 amino acids. CDR3 protein: CASSLALIWSPLHF. The CDR3 nucleotides are TGTGCCAGCAGCTTAGCGCTCATCTGGTCACCCCTCCACTTT.

About this clonotype itself: This may arise from a read error, as a much more abundant clone is one base away. V usage is TRBV20-1 and J usage is TRBJ1-2; D call uncertain. The CDR3 has 12 amino acids. Trimming removed 1 base at V and 8 bases at J, with 11 bases between. CDR1 is DFQATT, CDR2 SNEGSKA, per germline (reference sequence). CDR3 protein: CSARARVGGYTF. In DNA, the CDR3 is TGCAGTGCTAGAGCTAGGGTTGGAGGCTACACCTTC.

This clonotype was seen at least ten times. V usage is TRBV7-9 and J usage is TRBJ2-1, with D unclear. The CDR3 is 12 residues long. V lost 0 bases and J 6 bases, leaving 3 bases between the germline ends. The germline V gene has CDR1 SEHNR and CDR2 FQNEAQ (reference sequence). CDR3 protein: CASSLAPNEQFF. Here the CDR3 DNA reads TGTGCCAGCAGCTTAGCCCCCAATGAGCAGTTCTTC.

Of note for this clonotype: A much larger clone lies a single base off, so this may be a read error. CDR3 nucleotides: TGCAGCGCCCGGGGGACAGGGGACTATGGCCACACCTTC. Protein sequence: CSARGTGDYGHTF. This chain joins TRBV29-1 and TRBJ1-2, with 10 bases aligning to TRBD1. Germline lookup yields CDR1 SQVTM and CDR2 ANQGSEA. This CDR3 region has 13 residues. Combining the CDR3 with reference TRBV29-1 and TRBJ1-2 gives the whole variable domain SAVISQKPSRDICQRGTSLTIQCQVDSQVTMMFWYRQQPGQSLTLIATANQGSEATYESGFVIDKFPISRPNLTFSTLTVSNMSPEDSSIYLCSARGTGDYGHTFGSGTRLTVV.

This clonotype was seen more than once but under ten times. This sequence joins TRBV14 and TRBJ2-7, with unresolved D. Germline V gives CDR1 SGHDN, CDR2 FVKESK. The CDR3 loop spans 12 amino acids. The V end was cut by 6 bases, the J end by 2 bases, with 8 bases between. CDR3 in amino acids: CASRQLPYEQYV. The CDR3 nucleotides read TGTGCCAGCAGACAGCTACCCTACGAGCAGTACGTC.

This clonotype was picked up a small number of times. The chain recombines TRBV7-2 with TRBJ1-6; D remains ambiguous. With 5 bases removed from V and 12 bases from J, the gap between germline ends came to 17 bases. The CDR3 runs to 14 residues. Germline V CDR1 and CDR2: SGHTA, FQGNSA. CDR3 residues: CASSPHPTIGPLHF. In DNA, the CDR3 is TGTGCCAGCAGCCCTCACCCGACAATAGGACCCCTCCACTTT.

This clonotype was found a few times. The chain links TRBV20-1 to TRBJ2-7; TRBD1 matches at 10 bases. V gave up 6 bases and J gave up 2 bases; unmatched junction bases: 4. Germline loops: CDR1 DFQATT, CDR2 SNEGSKA (reference sequence). This CDR3 has 13 amino acids. The CDR3 coding sequence is TGCAGTGCCCAGGACAGGGGGGCCTACGAGCAGTACTTC. It is translated as CSAQDRGAYEQYF.

This CDR3 reads CASSLERVNEQFF. The CDR3 bases are TGTGCCAGCAGTTTGGAAAGGGTCAATGAGCAGTTCTTC. The chain is built from TRBV12-3 or TRBV12-4 and TRBJ2-1; D remains unclear. The CDR3 length is 13 residues. V was shortened by 3 bases and J by 6 bases, with 9 bases between the two germline ends.

This clonotype was recorded at least ten times. The J gene is TRBJ1-2, the V gene TRBV20-1, with TRBD1 matching over 7 bases. The CDR3 runs 15 residues. Trimming cost V 1 base and J 5 bases; bases outside gene matches: 10. CDR1 is DFQATT and CDR2 is SNEGSKA in the germline V gene (reference sequence). CDR3 in DNA: TGCAGTGCTAGAGCTGACAGGGCGGCTTCTTATGGCTACACCTTC. Encoded protein: CSARADRAASYGYTF.

The rearrangement links TRBV11-3 to TRBJ2-5, with D uncertain. The ends were cut back, 4 bases at V and 3 bases at J, with 12 bases in the middle. The V gene's germline CDR1 is SGHNT and CDR2 YENEEA. CDR3 length: 14 residues. For the CDR3, the DNA is TGTGCCAGCAGCTCCCCGGGCAGAGAAGAGACCCAGTACTTC. Translation gives CASSSPGREETQYF.

There are a few counts of this clonotype. The chain has TRBV12-3 or TRBV12-4 and TRBJ1-4; 7 bases agree with TRBD1. There are 16 residues in the CDR3. The V and J ends lost 4 bases and 2 bases, in that order; junction bases with no gene match: 7. The CDR3 here is CASSSRQGRTNEKLFF. The CDR3, as DNA: TGTGCCAGCAGTTCCCGACAGGGTCGGACTAATGAAAAACTGTTTTTT.

The chain uses TRBV12-3 or TRBV12-4 and TRBJ2-2; 9 nucleotides line up with TRBD2. This CDR3 contains 17 residues. V gave up 8 bases and J gave up 2 bases; unmatched junction bases: 12. The chain's CDR3 is CASAPHEGLANTGELFF. CDR3 bases: TGTGCCAGCGCTCCTCATGAGGGACTAGCAAACACCGGGGAGCTGTTTTTT.

This clonotype has at least ten counts. This chain links TRBV20-1 with TRBJ2-3, with 15 bases matching TRBD2. The CDR3 contains 16 residues. Trimming at V came to 5 bases and at J to 5 bases, leaving 8 bases not matched to a gene. CDR1 and CDR2 from the germline V gene are DFQATT and SNEGSKA (reference sequence). CDR3 DNA sequence: TGCAGTGCTGGAGGACTAGCGGGGGGGCCCATAGATACGCAGTATTTT. Encoded protein: CSAGGLAGGPIDTQYF.